This TCR beta chain comes out of a study of T cell responses to AZD1222 COVID-19 vaccine. Overall study: Samples with a second dose at about 4 or about 12 weeks were pooled together.

Note on this clone: The antigen remains unidentified.

The CDR3 is made up of 13 amino acids. Trimming took 8 bases from V and 6 from J; bases not matched to a gene: 5. Germline CDR1 SNHLY, CDR2 FYNNEI. General study points: Samples come after the peak T cell response, not at day 14. The donors showed a predominance of white British ancestry and of females, with possible underestimation of clonal diversity.

Assay: immunoSEQ multiplex PCR; the TCRdb copy retains only in-frame clones and omits some. The repertoire includes about 94,000 clones, around 91% of them detected once, and almost 8.5% sits in the top ten. The clonotype was recovered from an adult in good health. Here the sequenced sample was peripheral blood, taken on day 0 of AZD1222 vaccination. This chain links TRBV2 with TRBJ2-4; 9 positions agree with TRBD2. CDR3 bases: TGTGCCAGCGTTGCGGGGGGGATAAACATTCAGTACTTC. It codes for CASVAGGINIQYF.